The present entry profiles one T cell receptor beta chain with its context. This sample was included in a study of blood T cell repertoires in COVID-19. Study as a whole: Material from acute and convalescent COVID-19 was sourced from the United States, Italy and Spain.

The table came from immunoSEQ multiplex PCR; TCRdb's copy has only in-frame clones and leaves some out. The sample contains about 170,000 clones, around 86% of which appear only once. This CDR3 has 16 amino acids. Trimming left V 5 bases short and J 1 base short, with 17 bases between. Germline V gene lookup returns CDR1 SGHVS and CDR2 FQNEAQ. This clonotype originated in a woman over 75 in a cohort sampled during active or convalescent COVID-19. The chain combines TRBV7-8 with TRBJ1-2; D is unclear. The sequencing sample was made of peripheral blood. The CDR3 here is CASSPRLRPLNYGYTF. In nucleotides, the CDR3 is TGTGCCAGCAGCCCGAGGTTACGACCCCTTAACTATGGCTACACCTTC.